The entry that follows covers one T cell receptor beta chain sequence. The sample originates from a study of blood T cell repertoires in COVID-19. Study background: The origin of the acute and convalescent COVID-19 samples was the United States, Italy and Spain.

V was clipped by 4 bases and J by 1 base, with 10 bases between them. The germline V gene encodes CDR1 GTSNPN and CDR2 SVGIG (reference sequence). The CDR3 runs 13 residues. Original methodology: Estimation of nucleated cell counts relied on the amplification of reference gene primers. Only in-frame clones appear in the TCRdb table, and some are missing; sequencing was by immunoSEQ multiplex PCR. From that table come the V and J calls and clone size; the DNA was used to work out D and trimming. The data contain under 300,000 clones, about 88% of them seen just once; the ten biggest clones take up approximately 2.1%.

The sequenced sample consisted of peripheral blood. The J gene is TRBJ1-1, the V gene TRBV30; no clear D gene. The receptor's source is a woman in her forties who had recovered from COVID-19. This CDR3 is CAWTSGGNTEAFF. DNA of the CDR3: TGTGCCTGGACCTCCGGCGGGAACACTGAAGCTTTCTTT.